This entry lists 30 T cell receptor beta chains sequenced from one sample in a study of T cells expressing NK-cell markers. With the 5' RACE reads reprocessed, TCRdb shows one record per CDR3 protein and no DNA. Its clone listing holds about 370,000 distinct CDR3 sequences. Sequencing was done on a sample of blood T cells: a sorted CD56 or NKG2C T cell subset, CD4+ or CD8+ T cells, or bulk PBMC T cells (not recorded which). The receptors were sampled from a woman between 50 and 59 years old in good health.

V and J are TRBV7-2 and TRBJ2-2; the D call from TCRdb, TRBD2, cannot be confirmed without DNA. This CDR3 has 16 amino acids. CDR1 and CDR2 (germline): SGHTA, FQGNSA. CDR3 region: CASSLGRGPNTGELFF.

This rearrangement joins TRBV24-1 to TRBJ2-1; the TCRdb D gene call, TRBD1, has no DNA to confirm it. CDR1 and CDR2 from the germline V gene are KGHDR and SFDVKD. The CDR3 loop spans 13 amino acids. The chain's CDR3 is CATSSGVPNEQFF.

The gene calls are TRBV10-3 and TRBJ2-5; the TRBD2 assignment by TCRdb is unverifiable without DNA. The V gene's germline CDR1 is ENHRY and CDR2 SYGVKD. This CDR3 spans 15 amino acids. CDR3 loop: CAISDGTSSGETQYF.

The chain uses TRBV9 and TRBJ2-2; there is no DNA to check the TCRdb D call of TRBD1. The CDR3 consists of 12 residues. Germline V lookup: CDR1 SGDLS, CDR2 YYNGEE. CDR3 residues: CASRTATGELFF.

The chain joins TRBV20-1 to TRBJ2-1. Germline V lookup: CDR1 DFQATT, CDR2 SNEGSKA (reference sequence). CDR3 size: 16 residues. Here the CDR3 reads CSARDTGKGSYNEQFF.

This chain links TRBV11-2 with TRBJ2-3; with no DNA, the TCRdb D assignment of TRBD2 cannot be verified. There are 15 residues in the CDR3. From germline, CDR1 is SGHAT and CDR2 FQNNGV. This CDR3 is CASSLVVGGIATQYF.

V is TRBV24-1 and J is TRBJ2-7; checking the TCRdb D call of TRBD1 is not possible without DNA. The CDR3 has 15 amino acids. The germline V gene encodes CDR1 KGHDR and CDR2 SFDVKD. This CDR3 reads CATSDPLDRDREQYF.

The chain employs TRBV20-1 and TRBJ2-3; TCRdb selects TRBD2, and the lack of DNA leaves this call unchecked. Germline V lookup: CDR1 DFQATT, CDR2 SNEGSKA (reference sequence). The CDR3 totals 16 residues. This CDR3 is CSAIAGTSGRADTQYF.

This sequence joins TRBV10-3 and TRBJ2-1; there is no DNA to check the TCRdb D call of TRBD2. Germline-derived CDR1 and CDR2 are ENHRY and SYGVKD. This CDR3 spans 14 amino acids. The CDR3 reads CAISDGASFNEQFF.

The chain has TRBV5-1 and TRBJ1-1. The CDR3 runs 14 residues. Germline loops: CDR1 SGHRS, CDR2 YFSETQ. CDR3: CASSLKYMNTEAFF. The variable domain in full, completed from reference TRBV5-1 and TRBJ1-1, reads KAGVTQTPRYLIKTRGQQVTLSCSPISGHRSVSWYQQTPGQGLQFLFEYFSETQRNKGNFPGRFSGRQFSNSRSEMNVSTLELGDSALYLCASSLKYMNTEAFFGQGTRLTVV.

The rearrangement uses TRBV5-1 and TRBJ2-3; TCRdb outputs TRBD1, but without DNA this stays unchecked. Germline lookup yields CDR1 SGHRS and CDR2 YFSETQ. The CDR3 extends over 14 amino acids. The CDR3 reads CASTGTSSTDTQYF.

This rearrangement joins TRBV27 to TRBJ2-1; as DNA is missing, the TRBD2 call by TCRdb cannot be tested. The CDR3 has 18 residues. Germline CDR1 is MNHEY and CDR2 is SMNVEV (reference sequence). CDR3 sequence reads: CATTSGLAGAYVGNEQFF.

The chain carries TRBV29-1 and TRBJ1-1; absent DNA, TCRdb's TRBD1 call cannot be checked. This CDR3 contains 13 residues. CDR1 SQVTM and CDR2 ANQGSEA come from the germline V gene. This CDR3 reads CSGVQGSNTEAFF.

This chain joins TRBV4-1 and TRBJ1-1; absent DNA, TCRdb's TRBD1 call cannot be checked. Germline CDR1 MGHRA, CDR2 YSYEKL. The CDR3 extends over 16 amino acids. The CDR3 protein is CASSQDGAASNTEAFF.

This chain connects TRBV12-3 or TRBV12-4 to TRBJ2-4; TCRdb returns TRBD1, unconfirmable since there is no DNA. The CDR3 covers 16 residues. The CDR3 protein is CASRHNIWDSPNIQYF.

V and J are TRBV20-1 and TRBJ2-6; the D call of TRBD1 rests on TCRdb alone, since no DNA is present to check it. The CDR3 sequence is 19 residues long. The germline CDR1 and CDR2 sequences are DFQATT and SNEGSKA (reference sequence). The CDR3 is CSAISLDRRKGSGANVLTF.

The chain recombines TRBV20-1 with TRBJ2-3; TCRdb's assignment of TRBD2 cannot be checked, as there is no DNA. Per the germline V gene, CDR1 is DFQATT and CDR2 is SNEGSKA (reference sequence). The CDR3 length is 15 residues. The CDR3 protein is CSARLGGGPTDTQYF.

The CDR3 sequence: CASSPGTSGGYEQYF. The V gene is TRBV5-1, the J gene TRBJ2-7; TCRdb's D call of TRBD2 is untestable without DNA. The CDR3 runs to 15 residues. CDR1 SGHRS and CDR2 YFSETQ come from the germline V gene.

This sequence joins TRBV12-3 or TRBV12-4 and TRBJ2-1; TCRdb calls TRBD1, which cannot be checked without DNA. CDR3 size: 16 residues. Here the CDR3 reads CASSLGQGVTYNEQFF.

V is TRBV20-1 and J is TRBJ1-5; TCRdb's D call of TRBD1 is untestable without DNA. Looked up from germline, CDR1 is DFQATT and CDR2 is SNEGSKA (reference sequence). The length of the CDR3 is 15 residues. The CDR3 here is CSASAGTPGNQPQHF.

The chain carries TRBV7-2 and TRBJ2-7; there is no DNA to check the TCRdb D call of TRBD1. CDR1 and CDR2 from the germline V gene are SGHTA and FQGNSA. The CDR3 length is 18 residues. This CDR3 reads CASSFGVLGQVSSYEQYF.

The chain joins TRBV12-3 or TRBV12-4 to TRBJ2-1; TCRdb names TRBD2, which stays unverified in the absence of DNA. CDR3 length: 16 residues. CDR3 region: CASSGAKAGAYNEQFF.

V gene TRBV29-1 combines with J gene TRBJ2-7. The length of the CDR3 is 12 residues. The germline V gene encodes CDR1 SQVTM and CDR2 ANQGSEA. The CDR3 sequence is CSVEVLTREQYF.

The gene calls are TRBV6-2 or TRBV6-3 and TRBJ2-7; the D call of TRBD1 rests on TCRdb alone, since no DNA is present to check it. This CDR3 is built from 12 residues. The germline V gene encodes CDR1 MNHEY and CDR2 SVGEGT. The CDR3 loop is CASLGHLPEQYF.

The chain uses TRBV7-6 and TRBJ2-3; there is no DNA to check the TCRdb D call of TRBD2. CDR1 is SGHVS and CDR2 is FNYEAQ in the germline V gene. This CDR3 comprises 20 residues. CDR3 sequence: CASSFLVRTSGTSSTDTQYF. Combining the CDR3 with reference TRBV7-6 and TRBJ2-3 gives the whole variable domain GAGVSQSPRYKVTKRGQDVALRCDPISGHVSLYWYRQALGQGPEFLTYFNYEAQQDKSGLPNDRFSAERPEGSISTLTIQRTEQRDSAMYRCASSFLVRTSGTSSTDTQYFGPGTRLTVL.

The V gene is TRBV30, the J gene TRBJ2-7; checking the TCRdb D call of TRBD2 is not possible without DNA. Per the germline V gene, CDR1 is GTSNPN and CDR2 is SVGIG (reference sequence). The CDR3 covers 12 residues. The CDR3 sequence is CAWSRGLGEQYF.

CDR3 region: CACRDPHTYNEQFF. The chain links TRBV2 to TRBJ2-1. Germline V gene data show CDR1 as SNHLY and CDR2 as FYNNEI. The CDR3 sequence is 14 residues long.

The rearrangement uses TRBV20-1 and TRBJ2-1; TCRdb returns TRBD1, unconfirmable since there is no DNA. Per the germline V gene, CDR1 is DFQATT and CDR2 is SNEGSKA (reference sequence). There are 15 residues in the CDR3. The CDR3 reads CSASGGLRQGNEQFF.

The J gene is TRBJ2-1, the V gene TRBV5-1; TCRdb picks TRBD2, but there is no DNA to check that call. Germline V gives CDR1 SGHRS, CDR2 YFSETQ. The CDR3 length is 20 residues. CDR3 sequence reads: CASSLADGLAGGPGDNEQFF.

V gene TRBV3-1 combines with J gene TRBJ2-3. The CDR3 runs 13 residues. Looked up from germline, CDR1 is LGHDT and CDR2 is YNNKEL (reference sequence). The CDR3 sequence: CASSQRTGDTQYF.